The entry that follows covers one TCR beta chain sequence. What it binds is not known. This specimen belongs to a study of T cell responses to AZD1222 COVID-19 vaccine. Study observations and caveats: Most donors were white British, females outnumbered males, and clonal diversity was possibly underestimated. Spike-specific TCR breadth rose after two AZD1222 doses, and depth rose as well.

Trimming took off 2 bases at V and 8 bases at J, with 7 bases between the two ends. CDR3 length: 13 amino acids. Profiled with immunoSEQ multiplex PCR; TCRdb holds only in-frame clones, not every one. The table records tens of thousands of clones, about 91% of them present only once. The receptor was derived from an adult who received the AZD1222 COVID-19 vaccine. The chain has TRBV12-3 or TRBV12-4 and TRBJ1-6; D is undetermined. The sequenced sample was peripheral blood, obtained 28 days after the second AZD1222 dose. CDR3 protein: CASSLNSHSPLHF. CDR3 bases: TGTGCCAGCAGTTTAAACAGCCATTCACCCCTCCACTTT.